The clone carrying this T cell receptor beta chain was observed a few times. Its antigen is not known. The CDR3 loop spans 15 amino acids. V was cut by 2 bases and J by 5 bases, with 16 bases left in between. Per sample, at least 5 micrograms of total RNA were extracted. The data derive from a study of blood T cells in healthy people across ages. Sample-barcoded 5' priming and a J-beta primer mix drove a second PCR of about 7 to 11 cycles. TCRdb reprocessed the 5' RACE reads via MiXCR and lists one record per CDR3 protein. Here the sample spans around 500,000 distinct CDR3 sequences, about a quarter being singletons. Study findings and constraints: Roughly linear declines in TCR beta diversity per million T cells occurred with age.

The same specimen was also included in a second study, on T cells of mothers and their children.

This chain links TRBV12-3 or TRBV12-4 with TRBJ2-7; possibly TRBD2 for D (5 bases). The TCR was taken from a boy aged 2 to 10 in good health. The sample was blood. CDR3 DNA: TGTGCCAGCAGTTTAATCCCTAGGACTCTGGACGAGCAGTACTTC. Residues: CASSLIPRTLDEQYF.